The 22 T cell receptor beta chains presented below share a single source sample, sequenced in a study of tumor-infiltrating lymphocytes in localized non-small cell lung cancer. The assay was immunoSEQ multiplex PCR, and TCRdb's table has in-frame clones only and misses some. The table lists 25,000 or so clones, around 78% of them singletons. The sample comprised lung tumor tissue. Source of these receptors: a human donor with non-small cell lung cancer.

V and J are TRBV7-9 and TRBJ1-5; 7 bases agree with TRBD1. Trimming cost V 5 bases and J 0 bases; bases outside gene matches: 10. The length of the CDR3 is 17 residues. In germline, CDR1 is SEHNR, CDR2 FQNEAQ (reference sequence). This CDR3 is CASSEGPDRLSNQPQHF. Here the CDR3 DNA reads TGTGCCAGCAGCGAAGGACCGGACAGGCTTAGCAATCAGCCCCAGCATTTT.

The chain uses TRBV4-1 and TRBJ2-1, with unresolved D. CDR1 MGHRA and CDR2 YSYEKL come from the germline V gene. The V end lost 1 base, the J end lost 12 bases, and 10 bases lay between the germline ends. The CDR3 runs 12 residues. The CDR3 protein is CASSQVPSAQFF. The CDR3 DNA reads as TGCGCCAGCAGCCAAGTTCCGTCGGCGCAGTTCTTC.

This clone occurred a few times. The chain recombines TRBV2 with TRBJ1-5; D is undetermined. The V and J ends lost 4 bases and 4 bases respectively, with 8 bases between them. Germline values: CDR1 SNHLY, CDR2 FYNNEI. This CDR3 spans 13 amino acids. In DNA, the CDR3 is TGTGCCAGCAGTGCCCCCAGTAATCAGCCCCAGCATTTT. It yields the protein CASSAPSNQPQHF. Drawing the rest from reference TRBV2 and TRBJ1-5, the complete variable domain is EPEVTQTPSHQVTQMGQEVILRCVPISNHLYFYWYRQILGQKVEFLVSFYNNEISEKSEIFDDQFSVERPDGSNFTLKIRSTKLEDSAMYFCASSAPSNQPQHFGDGTRLSIL.

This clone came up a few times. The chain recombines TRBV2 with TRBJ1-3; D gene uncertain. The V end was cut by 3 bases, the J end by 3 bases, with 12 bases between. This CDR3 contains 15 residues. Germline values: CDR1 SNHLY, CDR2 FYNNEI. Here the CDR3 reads CASSEFDTIGNTIYF. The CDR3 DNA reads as TGTGCCAGCAGTGAGTTCGACACTATTGGAAACACCATATATTTT.

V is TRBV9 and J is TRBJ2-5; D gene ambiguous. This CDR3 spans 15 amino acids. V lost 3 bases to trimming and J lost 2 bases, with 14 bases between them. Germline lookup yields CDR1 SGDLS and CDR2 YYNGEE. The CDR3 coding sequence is TGTGCCAGCAGCGCCCGAATGGCGGAACAAGAGACCCAGTACTTC. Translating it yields CASSARMAEQETQYF.

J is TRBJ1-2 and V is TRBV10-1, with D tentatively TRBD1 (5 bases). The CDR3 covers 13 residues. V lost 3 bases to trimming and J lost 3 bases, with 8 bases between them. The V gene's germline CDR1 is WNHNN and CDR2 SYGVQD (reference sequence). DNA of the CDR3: TGCGCCAGCAGTGATGGCAGGGACTATGGCTACACCTTC. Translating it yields CASSDGRDYGYTF.

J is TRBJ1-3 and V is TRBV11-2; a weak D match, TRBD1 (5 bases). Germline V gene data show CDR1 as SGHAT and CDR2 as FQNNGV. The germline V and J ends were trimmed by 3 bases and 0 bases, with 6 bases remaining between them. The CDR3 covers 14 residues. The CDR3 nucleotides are TGTGCCAGCAGCTTTGGGGGCTCTGGAAACACCATATATTTT. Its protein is CASSFGGSGNTIYF.

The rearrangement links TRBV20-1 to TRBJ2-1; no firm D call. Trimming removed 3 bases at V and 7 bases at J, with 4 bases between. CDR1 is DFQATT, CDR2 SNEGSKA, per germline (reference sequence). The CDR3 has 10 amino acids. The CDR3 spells CSARRNEQFF. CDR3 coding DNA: TGCAGTGCTAGGAGAAATGAGCAGTTCTTC.

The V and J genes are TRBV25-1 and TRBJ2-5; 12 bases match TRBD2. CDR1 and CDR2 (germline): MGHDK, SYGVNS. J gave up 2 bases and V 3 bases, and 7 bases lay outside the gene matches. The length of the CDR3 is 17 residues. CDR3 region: CASSDPSGGAVQETQYF. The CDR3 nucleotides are TGTGCCAGCAGTGACCCTAGCGGGGGGGCCGTACAAGAGACCCAGTACTTC.

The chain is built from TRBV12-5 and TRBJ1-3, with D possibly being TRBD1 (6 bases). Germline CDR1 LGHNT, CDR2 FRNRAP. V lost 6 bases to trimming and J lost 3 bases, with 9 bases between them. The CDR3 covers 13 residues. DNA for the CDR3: TGTGCTAGTGGGCAGGGGCTTGGAAACACCATATATTTT. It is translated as CASGQGLGNTIYF.

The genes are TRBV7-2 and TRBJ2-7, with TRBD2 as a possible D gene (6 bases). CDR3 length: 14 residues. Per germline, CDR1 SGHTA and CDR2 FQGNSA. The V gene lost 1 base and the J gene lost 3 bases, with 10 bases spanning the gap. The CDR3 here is CASSLEADYYEQYF. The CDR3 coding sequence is TGTGCCAGCAGCTTAGAGGCGGACTACTACGAGCAGTACTTC.

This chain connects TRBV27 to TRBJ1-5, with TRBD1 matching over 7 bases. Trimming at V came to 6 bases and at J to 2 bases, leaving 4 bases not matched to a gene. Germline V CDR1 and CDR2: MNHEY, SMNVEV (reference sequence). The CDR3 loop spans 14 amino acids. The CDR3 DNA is TGTGCCAGCAGGACAGGGTCGGGCAATCAGCCCCAGCATTTT. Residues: CASRTGSGNQPQHF.

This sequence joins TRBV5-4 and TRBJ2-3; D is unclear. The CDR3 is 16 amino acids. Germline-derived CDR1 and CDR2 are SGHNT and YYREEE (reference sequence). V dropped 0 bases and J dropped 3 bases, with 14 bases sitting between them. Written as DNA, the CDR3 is TGTGCCAGCAGCTTGGCCGGCCTCCTAGGAACAGATACGCAGTATTTT. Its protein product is CASSLAGLLGTDTQYF.

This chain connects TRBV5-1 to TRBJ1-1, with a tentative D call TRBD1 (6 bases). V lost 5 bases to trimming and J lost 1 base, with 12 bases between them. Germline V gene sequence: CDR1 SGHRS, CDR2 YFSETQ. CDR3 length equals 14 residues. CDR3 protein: CASRSGQPNTEAFF. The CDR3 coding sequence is TGCGCCAGCAGATCAGGACAGCCGAACACTGAAGCTTTCTTT. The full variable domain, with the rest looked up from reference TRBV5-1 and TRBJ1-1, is KAGVTQTPRYLIKTRGQQVTLSCSPISGHRSVSWYQQTPGQGLQFLFEYFSETQRNKGNFPGRFSGRQFSNSRSEMNVSTLELGDSALYLCASRSGQPNTEAFFGQGTRLTVV.

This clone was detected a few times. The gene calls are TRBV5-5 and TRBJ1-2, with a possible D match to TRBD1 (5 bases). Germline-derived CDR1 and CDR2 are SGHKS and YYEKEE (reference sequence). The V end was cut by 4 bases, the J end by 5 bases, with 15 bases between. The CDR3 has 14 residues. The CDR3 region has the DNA TGTGCCAGCAGCAAACGGGACGGACTATATGGCTACACCTTC. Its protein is CASSKRDGLYGYTF.

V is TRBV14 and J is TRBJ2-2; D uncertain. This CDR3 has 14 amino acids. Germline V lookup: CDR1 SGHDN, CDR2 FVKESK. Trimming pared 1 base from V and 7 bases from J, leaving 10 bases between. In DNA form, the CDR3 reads TGTGCCAGCAGCCAAGTTCTGGGTTTCGGGGAGCTGTTTTTT. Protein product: CASSQVLGFGELFF.

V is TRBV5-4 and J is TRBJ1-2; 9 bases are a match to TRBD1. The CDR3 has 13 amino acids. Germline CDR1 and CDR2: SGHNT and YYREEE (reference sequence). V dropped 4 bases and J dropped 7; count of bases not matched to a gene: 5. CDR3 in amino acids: CASSRQGGFGYTF. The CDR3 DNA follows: TGTGCCAGCAGCCGACAGGGGGGGTTTGGCTACACCTTC.

The CDR3 here is CASSEEGQRNSPLHF. In DNA, the CDR3 is TGTGCCAGCAGTGAAGAGGGACAGCGAAATTCACCCCTCCACTTT. The chain joins TRBV6-1 to TRBJ1-6; 7 bases fit TRBD1. V was pared by 1 base and J by 7 bases, with 4 bases of the junction left unmatched. Looked up from germline, CDR1 is MNHNS and CDR2 is SASEGT. This CDR3 has 15 residues.

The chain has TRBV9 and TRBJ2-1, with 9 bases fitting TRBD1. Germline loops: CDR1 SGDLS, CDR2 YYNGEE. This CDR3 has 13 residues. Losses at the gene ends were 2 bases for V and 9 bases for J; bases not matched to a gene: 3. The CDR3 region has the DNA TGTGCCAGCAGCGTCTGGGGACAGGGTGAGCAGTTCTTC. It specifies CASSVWGQGEQFF.

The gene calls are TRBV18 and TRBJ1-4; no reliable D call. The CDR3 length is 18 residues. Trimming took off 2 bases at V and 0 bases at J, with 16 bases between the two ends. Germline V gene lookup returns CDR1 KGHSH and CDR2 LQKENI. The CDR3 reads CASSPRAARAPTNEKLFF. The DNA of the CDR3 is TGTGCCAGCTCACCAAGAGCGGCGAGGGCACCAACTAATGAAAAACTGTTTTTT.

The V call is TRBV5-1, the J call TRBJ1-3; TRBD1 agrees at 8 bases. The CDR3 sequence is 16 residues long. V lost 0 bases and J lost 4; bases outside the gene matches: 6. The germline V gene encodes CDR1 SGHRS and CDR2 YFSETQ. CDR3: CASSLAGQGAGNTIYF. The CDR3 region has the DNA TGCGCCAGCAGCTTGGCAGGACAGGGAGCCGGAAACACCATATATTTT. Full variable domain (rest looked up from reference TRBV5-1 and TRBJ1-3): KAGVTQTPRYLIKTRGQQVTLSCSPISGHRSVSWYQQTPGQGLQFLFEYFSETQRNKGNFPGRFSGRQFSNSRSEMNVSTLELGDSALYLCASSLAGQGAGNTIYFGEGSWLTVV.

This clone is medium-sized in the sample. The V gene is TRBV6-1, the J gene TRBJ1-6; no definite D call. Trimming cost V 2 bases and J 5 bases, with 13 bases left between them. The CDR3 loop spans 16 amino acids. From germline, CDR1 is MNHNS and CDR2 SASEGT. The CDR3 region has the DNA TGTGCCAGCAGTGAAATTCCAGGCGGGGATAATTCACCCCTCCACTTT. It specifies CASSEIPGGDNSPLHF.